Listed below are T cell receptor beta chains from one sample, sequenced in a study of regulatory T cells in long-lasting Graves disease. TCRdb called the multiplex PCR reads again in MiXCR, with one record for every CDR3 protein. The table has hundreds of thousands of distinct CDR3 sequences, approximately 15% seen once. The sample was also reused in another study, on T cells in Graves' hyperthyroidism and ophthalmopathy.

The specimen comprised peripheral blood mononuclear cells (PBMCs), sampled at new diagnosis, from a patient treated with antithyroid drugs. These receptor sequences come from a woman aged 25 to 39 with Graves disease. The conserved cysteine and the conserved F or W are not part of the CDR3 here.

V | CDR3
TRBV30 | AWASGRAYYEQY
TRBV30 | AWSDSGNQPQH
TRBV6-5 | ASSYSWTGNYEQY
TRBV18 | ASSPLSTGSGETQY
TRBV7-2 | ASSLAPGSVGETQY
TRBV4-1 | ASSQEDRLSGQPQH
TRBV28 | ASSLGTSGIGEQY
TRBV29-1 | SVEGHRGRDWNEQF
TRBV3-1 | ASSQVMGVDTEAF
TRBV11-2 | ASSSMTYGYT
TRBV29-1 | SVGTGGGQPQH
TRBV12-3/TRBV12-4 | ASSTRAGGGHTDTQY
TRBV24-1 | ATSYGGTGETQY
TRBV20-1 | SARDQQIGTPLRDNEQF
TRBV5-1 | ASSPPGAMGYGYT
TRBV24-1 | ATSDPRDRGRPGTDTQY
TRBV28 | ASNGGQWSGETQY
TRBV11-3 | ASSLQGVNSPLH
TRBV18 | ASSIRLQETQY
TRBV5-1 | ASSSEGTGMTDTQY
TRBV2 | ASIGSGANVLT
TRBV20-1 | SARFSGQVYEQY
TRBV5-1 | ASSFMGGGNYEQY
TRBV2 | ASSHEIGYEQY
TRBV5-4 | ASSSAWGSQF
TRBV19 | ASSHDRGQGGYT
TRBV10-1 | ASSESKSGAEAF
TRBV6-1 | ASSHSGGGAKNIQY
TRBV2 | ASNEDRDRSTEAF
TRBV30 | AWIGSRNTEAF
TRBV5-5 | ASSLGQGFGELF
TRBV6-1 | ASSRQGQSTGELF
TRBV20-1 | SATYRASGNNEQF
TRBV30 | ALGQGRNTIY
TRBV24-1 | ATSDFPRDRGSDTQY
TRBV27 | ASSAPGQVTDTQY
TRBV5-4 | ASSQGLPQGETQY
TRBV30 | AWRSTLGVTGELF
TRBV30 | AWSGATYNYGYT
TRBV19 | ANPGKAGGRGEAGYT
TRBV12-3/TRBV12-4 | ASSSPRDTQY
TRBV20-1 | RAQRGTGGGWRAYEQY
TRBV6-2/TRBV6-3 | ASSYDDARLYTDTQY
TRBV2 | ASSPRGPSGDTQY
TRBV6-1 | ASYSGRTPSYEQY
TRBV20-1 | SGGRIPDTQY
TRBV12-3/TRBV12-4 | ASEGFGNTIY
TRBV11-2 | ASSLDRAGELF
TRBV5-1 | ASSFSDNTEAF
TRBV4-2 | ASSSTGEGETQY
TRBV28 | ASRSGQGVLGNTEAF
TRBV2 | ASRYRNGNTEAF